This is a list of T cell receptor beta chains from one sample in a study of chronic HIV infection and antiretroviral therapy. TCRdb processed the 5' RACE reads anew with MiXCR; each CDR3 protein has one entry. The table records under 55,000 distinct CDR3 sequences, under 20% of them present only once. The source material was peripheral blood. These receptors originate from an adult who had HIV and had not received antiretroviral therapy, or was an uninfected healthy control (not recorded which). CDR3s include the opening cysteine and the closing phenylalanine or tryptophan. A D gene is named only where the DNA matches it firmly. Rows may omit the clone size; those that give it use once, few, many or a size class.

D,size,V,length,J,CDR3,DNA
.,.,TRBV4-1,17,TRBJ2-1,CASSQVLTTRGDNEQFF,TGCGCCAGCAGCCAAGTTCTGACCACCCGGGGAGACAATGAGCAGTTCTTC
TRBD1,few,TRBV28,14,TRBJ1-1,CASSSTGENTEAFF,TGTGCCAGCAGTTCCACAGGGGAGAACACTGAAGCTTTCTTT
.,few,TRBV29-1,12,TRBJ1-1,CSGGGGATEAFF,TGCAGCGGGGGGGGGGGCGCCACTGAAGCTTTCTTT
TRBD2,.,TRBV30,15,TRBJ2-5,CAWSAAGGLQETQYF,TGTGCCTGGAGTGCTGCGGGAGGCCTTCAAGAGACCCAGTACTTC
TRBD1,few,TRBV20-1,16,TRBJ1-1,CSASSGTGVRDTEAFF,TGCAGTGCTAGTAGTGGGACAGGGGTCAGGGACACTGAAGCTTTCTTT
.,few,TRBV28,15,TRBJ2-4,CASSRSSLAKNIQYF,TGTGCCAGCAGTCGGTCGTCGCTAGCCAAAAACATTCAGTACTTC
.,few,TRBV7-3,15,TRBJ2-7,CASSPLTWSGSPPYF,TGTGCCAGCAGCCCCCTAACGTGGAGCGGCAGCCCCCCGTACTTC
.,.,TRBV28,16,TRBJ1-5,CASSPSQRGTQQPQHF,TGTGCCAGCAGCCCTTCGCAACGGGGTACACAACAGCCCCAGCATTTT
TRBD2,.,TRBV5-1,15,TRBJ2-3,CASSSRSGRTDTQYF,TGCGCCAGCAGCTCCCGTAGCGGGAGGACAGATACGCAGTATTTT
TRBD2,few,TRBV29-1,14,TRBJ2-1,CSADLSGSYNEQFF,TGCAGCGCCGACCTTAGCGGGAGCTACAATGAGCAGTTCTTC
.,.,TRBV28,15,TRBJ1-1,CASRTPGRSNTEAFF,TGTGCCAGCCGAACCCCCGGCAGATCGAACACTGAAGCTTTCTTT
.,.,TRBV7-2,13,TRBJ2-6,CASSLGLLGVLTF,TGTGCCAGCAGCTTAGGACTCCTTGGGGTCCTGACTTTC
.,.,TRBV29-1,11,TRBJ1-2,CSVENLYGYTF,TGCAGCGTTGAAAACCTCTATGGCTACACCTTC
.,.,TRBV20-1,16,TRBJ2-1,CSAREAWLAPYNEQFF,TGCAGTGCTAGAGAGGCATGGCTAGCCCCCTACAATGAGCAGTTCTTC
TRBD2,.,TRBV6-6,16,TRBJ2-7,CASSYLTSGRPAEQYF,TGTGCCAGCAGTTACCTGACTAGCGGGAGGCCCGCCGAGCAGTACTTC
.,.,TRBV3-1,13,TRBJ1-2,CASSQAGLYGYTF,TGTGCCAGCAGCCAAGCAGGGCTTTATGGCTACACCTTC
.,.,TRBV12-5,16,TRBJ1-2,CASGLVTRGTNYGYTF,TGTGCTAGTGGTTTGGTAACCAGGGGTACTAACTATGGCTACACCTTC
.,many,TRBV5-1,14,TRBJ2-5,CASSSGRGRETQYF,TGCGCCAGCAGCTCCGGACGGGGGAGAGAGACCCAGTACTTC
TRBD2,.,TRBV25-1,13,TRBJ2-7,CANSKTSTGEQYF,TGTGCCAACAGTAAGACTAGCACGGGGGAGCAGTACTTC
.,.,TRBV14,16,TRBJ2-3,CASSQARLPRTDTQYF,TGTGCCAGCAGCCAAGCTCGACTACCCCGCACAGATACGCAGTATTTT